One and the same sample provided the 27 T cell receptor beta chains below, sequenced in a study of T cells after yellow fever vaccination. One entry per CDR3 protein results from TCRdb running MiXCR on the 5' RACE reads. The sample includes 500,000 to 550,000 distinct CDR3 sequences, roughly 22% seen only once; the top ten take around 17%. The material was PBMCs, obtained more than 20 days after the first yellow fever vaccination. The receptor set was obtained from a man younger than 35 who received the YFV17D yellow fever vaccine.

The rearrangement links TRBV20-1 to TRBJ2-7; D is possibly TRBD1 or TRBD2 (5 bases each). Between the trimmed V and J ends, which lost 0 bases and 6 bases, there was a span of 18 bases. Germline assignment: CDR1 DFQATT and CDR2 SNEGSKA (reference sequence). The CDR3 has 15 residues. The CDR3 nucleotides are TGCAGTGCTAGAGATTACGGGACCCGGGGCTCCGAGCAGTACTTC. Protein product: CSARDYGTRGSEQYF.

This clonotype has a handful of counts. The rearrangement joins TRBV6-2 or TRBV6-3 to TRBJ2-1; D might be TRBD2 (6 bases). V was pared by 5 bases and J by 0 bases, with 14 bases between. The V gene's germline CDR1 is MNHEY and CDR2 SVGEGT. This CDR3 contains 16 residues. The CDR3: CASSPPGALSYNEQFF. For the CDR3, the DNA is TGTGCCAGCAGTCCTCCGGGAGCGCTCTCCTACAATGAGCAGTTCTTC.

This clonotype was found a few times. V gene TRBV29-1 combines with J gene TRBJ2-3, with 12 bases that match TRBD2. The V gene's germline CDR1 is SQVTM and CDR2 ANQGSEA. V shed 6 bases and J 5 bases; nucleotides not matched to a gene: 3. This CDR3 is 13 amino acids long. CDR3 DNA sequence: TGCAGCGTCCCGGGACTAGCGGGAGATACGCAGTATTTT. It codes for CSVPGLAGDTQYF.

This clonotype was detected a few times. This chain joins TRBV7-2 and TRBJ2-7; D ambiguous. This CDR3 has 9 amino acids. V was clipped by 9 bases and J by 6 bases, with 6 bases between them. Looked up from germline, CDR1 is SGHTA and CDR2 is FQGNSA. Here the CDR3 reads CARRIEQYF. DNA for the CDR3: TGTGCCAGGCGGATCGAGCAGTACTTC.

A word on this clonotype: The germline gene is not matched at one end of the junction; a read error may be the cause. The CDR3 loop is CSAKVAAVWELVF. The CDR3, as DNA: TGCAGTGCTAAAGTAGCGGCGGTTTGGGAGCTGGTTTTT. The V call is TRBV20-1, the J call TRBJ2-2; perhaps TRBD2 as D (6 bases). This CDR3 contains 13 residues. Germline lookup yields CDR1 DFQATT and CDR2 SNEGSKA (reference sequence).

The chain carries TRBV18 and TRBJ2-7, with 9 bases identical to TRBD1. The CDR3 extends over 13 amino acids. V trimming: 0 bases; J trimming: 8 bases; junction bases outside the gene matches: 2. Germline V gene data show CDR1 as KGHSH and CDR2 as LQKENI. The CDR3 region has the DNA TGTGCCAGCTCACCACCGGGACAGGGACAGCAGTACGTC. Translation: CASSPPGQGQQYV.

This clonotype appeared many times. V gene TRBV24-1 combines with J gene TRBJ2-1, with TRBD1 identical over 11 bases. This CDR3 is built from 16 residues. Losses at the gene ends were 4 bases for V and 7 bases for J; bases not matched to a gene: 8. The germline V gene has CDR1 KGHDR and CDR2 SFDVKD. The CDR3 spells CATSDPGTGGLNEQFF. The CDR3, as DNA: TGTGCCACCAGTGACCCCGGGACAGGGGGGCTAAATGAGCAGTTCTTC.

The rearrangement joins TRBV4-3 to TRBJ2-3; no clear D gene. Germline V CDR1 and CDR2: LGHNA, YSLEER. The CDR3 totals 16 residues. V lost 1 base, J lost 0 bases, and 11 bases lay in between. The CDR3 DNA reads TGCGCCAGCAGCCAAGCCTACAGCTCTAGCACAGATACGCAGTATTTT. The encoded protein is CASSQAYSSSTDTQYF.

The V gene is TRBV7-2, the J gene TRBJ2-3; 9 bases agree with TRBD2. V dropped 6 bases and J dropped 4; count of bases not matched to a gene: 8. Germline V gene data show CDR1 as SGHTA and CDR2 as FQGNSA. CDR3 size: 15 residues. The CDR3 sequence is CASSYSGGASDTQYF. CDR3 coding DNA: TGTGCCAGCAGTTATAGCGGGGGTGCGTCAGATACGCAGTATTTT.

This clonotype occurred a few times. The rearrangement joins TRBV12-3 or TRBV12-4 to TRBJ2-7; D ambiguous. Trimming stripped 4 bases from V and 2 bases from J, with 6 bases between. CDR3 length equals 12 residues. The CDR3: CASSSGPYEQYV. Written as DNA, the CDR3 is TGTGCCAGCAGTTCCGGGCCCTACGAGCAGTACGTC.

The chain carries TRBV10-3 and TRBJ2-3; 9 nucleotides line up with TRBD2. Trimming removed 3 bases from V and 0 bases from J; junction bases left unmatched: 16. This CDR3 region has 20 residues. Germline V gene sequence: CDR1 ENHRY, CDR2 SYGVKD. The CDR3 nucleotides are TGTGCCATCAGTGATGAAGGCGTATGGCCTAGCGGGGTTAGCACAGATACGCAGTATTTT. Translation: CAISDEGVWPSGVSTDTQYF.

In DNA form, the CDR3 reads TGCGCCAGCAGCCCGCGTGGAGGGGGGTGGGCTTTCTTT. Its translation: CASSPRGGGWAFF. This sequence joins TRBV4-1 and TRBJ1-1, with D possibly TRBD1 on 6 matching bases. The CDR3 covers 13 residues. Per germline, CDR1 MGHRA and CDR2 YSYEKL. V gave up 4 bases and J gave up 11 bases, with 17 bases separating them.

The CDR3 coding sequence is TGCGCCAGCAGCCGCGGGCCTAGCGGGGGACGAAATGAGCAGTTCTTC. Its protein is CASSRGPSGGRNEQFF. The chain is built from TRBV5-1 and TRBJ2-1, with 10 nucleotides matching TRBD2. V trimming: 4 bases; J trimming: 7 bases; junction bases outside the gene matches: 11. This CDR3 spans 16 amino acids. Germline V gene data show CDR1 as SGHRS and CDR2 as YFSETQ.

This clonotype was counted between two and nine times. This sequence joins TRBV7-9 and TRBJ2-7; no reliable D call. The CDR3 sequence is 15 residues long. V gave up 2 bases and J gave up 2 bases, with 13 bases separating them. In germline, CDR1 is SEHNR, CDR2 FQNEAQ (reference sequence). The CDR3 region has the DNA TGTGCCAGCAGCTTAAAGGGCCCGAGAGCCTACGAGCAGTACTTC. It yields the protein CASSLKGPRAYEQYF.

This chain links TRBV7-9 with TRBJ1-4; D is undetermined. The CDR3 has 15 residues. Germline V gene lookup returns CDR1 SEHNR and CDR2 FQNEAQ (reference sequence). V lost 3 bases, J lost 3 bases, and 11 bases lay in between. CDR3 in amino acids: CASSLGSLANEKLFF. DNA for the CDR3: TGTGCCAGCAGCTTGGGGTCGCTGGCTAATGAAAAACTGTTTTTT.

A note on this clonotype: A read error may account for a junction end that differs from germline. This chain uses TRBV7-3 with TRBJ2-5, with TRBD1 identical over 7 bases. There are 13 residues in the CDR3. The germline CDR1 and CDR2 sequences are SGHTA and FQGTGA. The CDR3 nucleotides are TGTGCCAGCCGCTCGGGGCAGGGACAGACCCAGTGCTTC. Amino acid sequence: CASRSGQGQTQCF.

The chain is built from TRBV6-1 and TRBJ2-7; D is perhaps TRBD2 (5 bases). V was clipped by 5 bases and J by 2 bases, with 13 bases between them. This CDR3 is built from 14 residues. CDR1 and CDR2 from the germline V gene are MNHNS and SASEGT. In nucleotides, the CDR3 is TGTGCCAGCAGTCCTCGCGGGTTGGCCTACGAGCAGTACGTC. This translates into CASSPRGLAYEQYV.

This clonotype was detected only a few times. The V call is TRBV4-3, the J call TRBJ2-3; D not resolved. Trimming removed 4 bases at V and 3 bases at J, with 8 bases between. Germline V lookup: CDR1 LGHNA, CDR2 YSLEER. CDR3 size: 13 residues. Here the CDR3 DNA reads TGCGCCAGCAGCCCCCTTGGGACAGATACGCAGTATTTT. Translation: CASSPLGTDTQYF.

This sequence joins TRBV3-1 and TRBJ2-1; 7 bases match TRBD2. Germline CDR1 reads LGHDT; CDR2 reads YNNKEL (reference sequence). With V trimmed by 0 bases and J by 9 bases, 14 bases remained unmatched. CDR3 length: 17 amino acids. The CDR3 nucleotides are TGTGCCAGCAGCCAAGAGGAACCCGGGGGGTGGAGGAGTGAGCAGTTCTTC. Its translation is CASSQEEPGGWRSEQFF.

The rearrangement links TRBV10-2 to TRBJ1-5; D not certain. Germline values: CDR1 WSHSY, CDR2 SAAADI. V shed 6 bases and J shed 5 bases, with 14 bases lying between them. This CDR3 is built from 14 residues. The CDR3 region has the DNA TGCGCCAGCAGCGAAGTCCATCAGGATCAGCCCCAGCATTTT. Translated, it gives CASSEVHQDQPQHF.

This clonotype was recorded a few times. The V gene is TRBV9, the J gene TRBJ2-2, with 13 bases matching TRBD2. The CDR3 runs 18 residues. CDR1 and CDR2 from the germline V gene are SGDLS and YYNGEE. Germline trimming cut 0 bases from V and 3 bases from J; bases unmatched to any gene: 5. DNA for the CDR3: TGTGCCAGCAGCGTAGCTACGGGACTAGCGGGGTACACCGGGGAGCTGTTTTTT. Amino acids: CASSVATGLAGYTGELFF.

The chain couples TRBV6-5 to TRBJ2-2; the D gene is possibly TRBD1 (6 bases). CDR3 length: 15 residues. Looked up from germline, CDR1 is MNHEY and CDR2 is SVGAGI. The germline V and J ends were trimmed by 0 bases and 14 bases, with 19 bases remaining between them. The CDR3 sequence is CASSYSGQSLAVLFF. Written as DNA, the CDR3 is TGTGCCAGCAGTTACTCCGGACAGTCTCTCGCCGTACTGTTTTTT.

In its sample, this clonotype was seen a few times. V is TRBV5-6 and J is TRBJ2-7; D uncertain. The CDR3 is 16 amino acids. CDR1 is SGHDT and CDR2 is YYEEEE in the germline V gene. Trimming took off 1 base at V and 8 bases at J, with 22 bases between the two ends. In DNA form, the CDR3 reads TGTGCCAGCAGCTTGATGAGTTGGGAAAGCTACGTCCAGCAGTACGTC. This codes for CASSLMSWESYVQQYV.

This clonotype was seen more than once but under ten times. V is TRBV4-2 and J is TRBJ1-5; the match to TRBD1 covers 8 bases. The V gene end was trimmed by 2 bases and the J gene end by 6 bases; junction bases not matched to a gene: 3. The CDR3 contains 14 residues. Germline V lookup: CDR1 LGHNA, CDR2 YNFKEQ. The CDR3 sequence: CASSQLTGVQPQHF. DNA for the CDR3: TGTGCCAGCAGCCAACTGACAGGGGTTCAGCCCCAGCATTTT.

CDR3: CASSSGVWANEQFF. The CDR3 DNA is TGTGCCAGCAGTTCAGGGGTCTGGGCGAATGAGCAGTTCTTC. The chain uses TRBV6-5 and TRBJ2-1; D is perhaps TRBD1 (6 bases). Trimming cost V 4 bases and J 7 bases, with 14 bases left between them. The CDR3 length is 14 residues. The germline V gene has CDR1 MNHEY and CDR2 SVGAGI.

This chain uses TRBV12-3 or TRBV12-4 with TRBJ1-2; unclear D gene. There are 16 residues in the CDR3. Trimming stripped 2 bases from V and 6 bases from J, with 19 bases between. The CDR3 protein is CASSLTARKSIDGYTF. The CDR3 bases are TGTGCCAGCAGTTTAACGGCCCGGAAGAGCATAGATGGCTACACCTTC.

This clonotype turned up a few times. The genes are TRBV20-1 and TRBJ1-1; D call uncertain. The CDR3 extends over 14 amino acids. V lost 0 bases to trimming and J lost 0 bases, with 8 bases between them. CDR1 is DFQATT, CDR2 SNEGSKA, per germline (reference sequence). The CDR3 DNA sequence: TGCAGTGCTAGAGATTCAAGGGTGAACACTGAAGCTTTCTTT. Translated, it gives CSARDSRVNTEAFF.